This T cell receptor (beta chain) was sequenced in a study of siplizumab effects on memory and regulatory T cells. Losses at the gene ends were 5 bases for V and 6 bases for J; bases not matched to a gene: 5. Germline V CDR1 and CDR2: SEHNR, FQNEAQ (reference sequence). There are 15 residues in the CDR3. Clones were sequenced by immunoSEQ multiplex PCR, and TCRdb holds only the in-frame ones, with some missing. This table has around 100,000 clones, approximately 94% appearing once. The J gene is TRBJ2-1, the V gene TRBV7-9; 12 positions match TRBD2. This clonotype was obtained from a human donor in good health. Input material: non-Treg CD4+ T cells sorted from blood. CDR3: CASSPPGLAGNEQFF. Written as DNA, the CDR3 is TGTGCCAGCAGCCCACCGGGACTAGCGGGCAATGAGCAGTTCTTC.